The clone carrying this T cell receptor beta chain occurred once. These data originate in a study of glioma-infiltrating T cells after dendritic cell vaccination. The V gene lost 7 bases and the J gene lost 3 bases, with 9 bases spanning the gap. This CDR3 is built from 12 residues. Germline V gene data show CDR1 as SGHTA and CDR2 as FQGNSA. The time point is: after dendritic cell vaccination, including at tumor progression/relapse. Here immunoSEQ multiplex PCR was the method, and the copy in TCRdb shows in-frame clones only, minus some. The data contain fewer than 85,000 clones, around 87% of them seen just once; the ten biggest clones take up around 2.3%.

The clonotype originates from a human donor with glioblastoma. The source was blood, collected after dendritic cell vaccination. The V call is TRBV7-2, the J call TRBJ2-5; D is perhaps TRBD2 (6 bases). The CDR3 protein is CASMRDEETQYF. The CDR3 region has the DNA TGTGCCAGCATGCGGGACGAAGAGACCCAGTACTTC.